The rows below give T cell receptor beta chains drawn from one sample of a study of blood T cell repertoires in COVID-19. This table comes from immunoSEQ multiplex PCR, and its TCRdb copy is limited to in-frame clones, with some not included. The repertoire consists of fewer than 300,000 clones, with roughly 85% occurring once and the leading ten covering approximately 5.1%. Sequencing was done on a sample of peripheral blood. All receptors derive from a man aged 50-59 years with active or convalescent COVID-19. Both conserved end residues are part of each CDR3. A D gene is named only where the DNA matches it firmly. Not all rows give a size; the values are once, few, many and, for expanded clones, a class.

TRBJ1-1	few	TRBV19	-	TGTGCCAGTAGTATAGTGAGCGCACCAAACACTGAAGCTTTCTTT	CASSIVSAPNTEAFF
TRBJ2-2	-	TRBV19	-	TGTGCCAGTAGTATTGAACAGCTGAACACCGGGGAGCTGTTTTTT	CASSIEQLNTGELFF
TRBJ1-2	-	TRBV6-5	-	TGTGCCAGGGGGGGGCATGGCTATGGCTACACCTTC	CARGGHGYGYTF
TRBJ2-3	-	TRBV19	-	TGTGCCAGTAGTATAGGCCTAACAGATACGCAGTATTTT	CASSIGLTDTQYF
TRBJ2-5	-	TRBV2	TRBD1	TGTGCCAGCAGTGAAAGTATAGGGGACAGGGAAAGAGATACCCAGTACTTC	CASSESIGDRERDTQYF
TRBJ1-4	-	TRBV4-1	-	TGCGCCAGCAGCCAAGGAGGGGAAAAACTGTTTTTT	CASSQGGEKLFF
TRBJ2-1	-	TRBV6-6	TRBD2	TGTGCCAGCAGTACGGCGGCGGGGGAGTCCTACAATGAGCAGTTCTTC	CASSTAAGESYNEQFF
TRBJ2-1	-	TRBV9	TRBD1	TGTGCCAGCAGCCCTGGGACAGGGGGACTCTATGAGCAGTTCTTC	CASSPGTGGLYEQFF
TRBJ2-7	-	TRBV20-1	-	TGCAGTGTGGCCCAGCGATACGAGCAGTACTTC	CSVAQRYEQYF
TRBJ2-7	-	TRBV28	TRBD1	TGTGCCAGCAGATTTACAGGGGGCTACGAGCAGTACTTC	CASRFTGGYEQYF
TRBJ2-7	-	TRBV7-2	-	TGTGCCAGCTCCGGACAAACTGGCGAGCAGTACTTC	CASSGQTGEQYF
TRBJ2-7	-	TRBV18	-	TGTGCCAGCTCACAAGGACAGAGTTACGAGCAGTACTTC	CASSQGQSYEQYF
TRBJ2-2	-	TRBV9	TRBD1	TGTGCCAGCAGCGCCCCTCTCCGGGACAGGGGTGACACCGGGGAGCTGTTTTTT	CASSAPLRDRGDTGELFF
TRBJ2-2	-	TRBV11-3	TRBD1	TGTGCCAGCAGCACTTGGACAGGGGACACCGGGGAGCTGTTTTTT	CASSTWTGDTGELFF
TRBJ1-2	-	TRBV3-1/TRBV3-2	-	TGTGCCAGCAGCCAAGTTTCTTCTGTTGGCTACACCTTC	CASSQVSSVGYTF
TRBJ1-2	-	TRBV28	-	TGTGCCAGCAGTACCCAGGTATCATACAGCTATGGCTACACCTTC	CASSTQVSYSYGYTF
TRBJ2-1	once	TRBV4-1	-	TGCGCCAGCAGCCAAGGGGGGACTTACTACAATGAGCAGTTCTTC	CASSQGGTYYNEQFF
TRBJ2-1	-	TRBV5-4	TRBD2	TGTGCCAGCAGCTTGCCTCCCAGCGGGAGAGGGCGGAATGAGCAGTTCTTC	CASSLPPSGRGRNEQFF
TRBJ1-2	many	TRBV9	-	TGTGCCAGCAGCGAATCCGCCGCAGGGAACTATGGCTACACCTTC	CASSESAAGNYGYTF
TRBJ1-1	-	TRBV29-1	-	TGCAGCGTTGCAGGGATCGGGAACACTGAAGCTTTCTTT	CSVAGIGNTEAFF
TRBJ2-1	-	TRBV11-2	-	TGTGCCAGCAGCTTATTTGCAGGGGTACACTACAATGAGCAGTTCTTC	CASSLFAGVHYNEQFF
TRBJ1-1	few	TRBV7-2	-	TGTGCCAGCAGCTCTACCGGGATTAACACTGAAGCTTTCTTT	CASSSTGINTEAFF
TRBJ2-1	-	TRBV5-1	-	TGCGCCAGCAGCCCGGGGGTTAGACTAGTGGGCAATGAGCAGTTCTTC	CASSPGVRLVGNEQFF
TRBJ1-5	-	TRBV19	TRBD1	TGTGCCAGTAGTCTAGCCGGGACAGGGCTCAATCAGCCCCAGCATTTT	CASSLAGTGLNQPQHF
TRBJ2-7	-	TRBV27	TRBD1	TGTGCCAGCAGTCATTCTGCCGGGACAGTTCCCTACGAGCAGTACTTC	CASSHSAGTVPYEQYF
TRBJ2-1	-	TRBV6-2/TRBV6-3	TRBD1	TGTGCCAGCAGTTATTCGACAGGGGACTACAATGAGCAGTTCTTC	CASSYSTGDYNEQFF
TRBJ1-5	-	TRBV19	-	TGTGCCAGTAGGACGGCTGGGAGTTATCAGCCCCAGCATTTT	CASRTAGSYQPQHF
TRBJ1-1	-	TRBV18	-	TGTGCCAGCTCCGGAGACAGGAACACTGAAGCTTTCTTT	CASSGDRNTEAFF
TRBJ1-5	-	TRBV4-2	-	TGTGCCAGCAGCCAAGATACGTCAGTCAATCAGCCCCAGCATTTT	CASSQDTSVNQPQHF
TRBJ2-1	-	TRBV28	TRBD2	TGTGCCAGCAGTCCGAGTCCTAGCGGGACCAATGAGCAGTTCTTC	CASSPSPSGTNEQFF
TRBJ1-1	-	TRBV30	-	TGTGCCTGGCAGGGTAACTCTGAAGCTTTCTTT	CAWQGNSEAFF
TRBJ1-5	-	TRBV24-1	-	TGTGCCACCAGTGATCTGCTGGGGGGGCGCCGGGTCAATCAGCCCCAGCATTTT	CATSDLLGGRRVNQPQHF
TRBJ2-1	-	TRBV25-1	TRBD2	TGTGCCAGCAGGACTAGCGGTTACAATGAGCAGTTCTTC	CASRTSGYNEQFF
TRBJ1-2	-	TRBV18	TRBD1	TGTGCCAGCCTTCCACCGGACAGGCATAACTATGGCTACACCTTC	CASLPPDRHNYGYTF
TRBJ2-2	-	TRBV13	TRBD2	TGTGCCAGCAGCTTAGAGGGCTTCGGGACTAGCGGGAGTAGAGGCACCGGGGAGCTGTTTTTT	CASSLEGFGTSGSRGTGELFF
TRBJ2-7	once	TRBV13	-	TGTGCCAGCAGCTTTGCGGGGGCAAGTTACGAGCAACGGAAGCAGTACTTC	CASSFAGASYEQRKQYF
TRBJ1-5	-	TRBV25-1	-	TGTGCCAGCAGTCTCTCGGGAGGGGACAATCAGCCCCAGCATTTT	CASSLSGGDNQPQHF
TRBJ1-4	-	TRBV3-1/TRBV3-2	TRBD1	TGTGCCAGCAGACGGACAGGTTTCAATGAAAAACTGTTTTTT	CASRRTGFNEKLFF
TRBJ1-2	-	TRBV12-3/TRBV12-4	TRBD1	TGTGCCAGCACCCCGGACAGGGGCGGCTACACCTTC	CASTPDRGGYTF
TRBJ2-3	-	TRBV7-6	TRBD2	TGTGCCAGCAGCTTAGGGCTAGCGGGAGATACGCAGTATTTT	CASSLGLAGDTQYF
TRBJ2-7	-	TRBV7-9	TRBD1	TGTGTCTCGGCGGGACAGGGCTACGAGCAGTACTTC	CVSAGQGYEQYF
TRBJ2-7	few	TRBV29-1	TRBD1	TGCAGCGTGGGGACAGTCTACGAGCAGTACTTC	CSVGTVYEQYF
TRBJ1-5	few	TRBV5-4	-	TGTGCCAGCAGCTCCGAAGGGGGACCCCATAGCAATCAGCCCCAGCATTTT	CASSSEGGPHSNQPQHF
TRBJ2-7	-	TRBV30	-	TGTGCCCACCTAGCCAACGAGCAGTACTTC	CAHLANEQYF
TRBJ2-2	-	TRBV24-1	-	TGTGCCACCTCCCGGGTGAGCACCGGGGAGCTGTTTTTT	CATSRVSTGELFF
TRBJ2-7	-	TRBV27	TRBD1	TGTGCCAGCAGTCTCACGGACAGGATCTACGAGCAGTACTTC	CASSLTDRIYEQYF
TRBJ1-3	-	TRBV2	-	TGTGCCAGCAGTGTGAGCCCAGGAAACACCATATATTTT	CASSVSPGNTIYF
TRBJ2-3	-	TRBV7-9	-	TGTGCCAGCAGCTTAGCGGCCACCTCCAGCACAGATACGCAGTATTTT	CASSLAATSSTDTQYF
TRBJ2-3	-	TRBV5-1	TRBD2	TGCGCCAGCAGCTTTAGCGGGAGGGCCGCAGATACGCAGTATTTT	CASSFSGRAADTQYF
TRBJ2-7	-	TRBV27	-	TGTGCCAGCAGTTTTTCGGACGGGAACGAGCAGTACTTC	CASSFSDGNEQYF
TRBJ2-7	-	TRBV30	-	TGTGCCTGGAGTCTAGGGGCAGGGAGGCCCTACGAGCAGTACTTC	CAWSLGAGRPYEQYF
TRBJ2-3	-	TRBV12-5	-	TGTGCTAGTGGTTTATCCAGGGCTTCAGATACGCAGTATTTT	CASGLSRASDTQYF
TRBJ1-2	-	TRBV12-3/TRBV12-4	-	TGTGCCAGCAGTTTGCGAGCTAACTATGGCTACACCTTC	CASSLRANYGYTF
TRBJ1-2	-	TRBV6-5	TRBD1	TGTGCCAGCAGCGGGGACAGACAAGATGGCTACACCTTC	CASSGDRQDGYTF
TRBJ1-4	-	TRBV18	-	TGTGCCAGCTCTGAGGAGCGGGAAAAACTGTTTTTT	CASSEEREKLFF
TRBJ2-1	-	TRBV2	-	TGTGCCAGCAACCTTCAGGGGTCCTCCTACAATGAGCAGTTCTTC	CASNLQGSSYNEQFF
TRBJ2-1	once	TRBV2	-	TGTGCCAGCAGTGAAGGACTACGATATGAGCAGTTCTTC	CASSEGLRYEQFF
TRBJ2-2	-	TRBV10-1	-	TGCGCCAGCAGCCCAGACCCCCGGGGGGCTAGCCCGTCGAACACCGGGGAGCTGTTTTTT	CASSPDPRGASPSNTGELFF
TRBJ2-3	-	TRBV5-1	-	TGCGCCAGCAGCTTTACAGGGAGTACGGATACGCAGTATTTT	CASSFTGSTDTQYF